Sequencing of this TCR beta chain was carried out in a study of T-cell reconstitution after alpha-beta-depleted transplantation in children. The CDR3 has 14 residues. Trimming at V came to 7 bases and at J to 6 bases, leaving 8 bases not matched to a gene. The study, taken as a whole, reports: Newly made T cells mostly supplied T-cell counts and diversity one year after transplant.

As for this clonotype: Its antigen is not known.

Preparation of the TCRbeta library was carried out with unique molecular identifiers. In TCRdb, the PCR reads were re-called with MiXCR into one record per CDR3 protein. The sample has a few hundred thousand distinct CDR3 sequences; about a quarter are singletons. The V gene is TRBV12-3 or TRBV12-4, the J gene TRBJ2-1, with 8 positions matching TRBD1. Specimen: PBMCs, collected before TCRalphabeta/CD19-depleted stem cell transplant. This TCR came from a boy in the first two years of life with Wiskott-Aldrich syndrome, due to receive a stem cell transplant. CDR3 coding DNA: TGTGCCAGCACCTCTGACACAGGGGGCAATGAGCAGTTCTTC. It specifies CASTSDTGGNEQFF.